The following is a T cell receptor (beta chain) sequence with its context. Per germline, CDR1 SGHRS and CDR2 YFSETQ. The CDR3 consists of 17 residues. V gave up 0 bases and J gave up 6 bases; unmatched junction bases: 4. One heparinised draw, averaging roughly 110 mL, was taken per donor. The data were taken from a study of beta chain features in type 1 diabetes. Isolated RNA was reverse transcribed in full, so expressed TCRB transcripts were sequenced. Assay used: immunoSEQ multiplex PCR; TCRdb lists only in-frame clones, some missing. The repertoire holds over 120,000 clones, with 7% to 10% as singletons.

Sequenced material: central memory CD4+ T cells from blood. The receptor was isolated from a man between 18 and 35 years old in good health. The J gene is TRBJ2-1, the V gene TRBV5-1; 15 bases align to TRBD2. CDR3 amino acids: CASSLGKGLAGGNEQFF. CDR3 coding DNA: TGCGCCAGCAGCTTGGGAAAGGGACTAGCGGGGGGCAATGAGCAGTTCTTC.